This T cell receptor (beta chain) was identified in a study of tumor T cells in aggressive B-cell lymphoma. Germline V gives CDR1 MGHRA, CDR2 YSYEKL. The CDR3 has 13 amino acids. Trimming left V 3 bases short and J 0 bases short, with 6 bases between. Clones were sequenced by immunoSEQ multiplex PCR, and TCRdb holds only the in-frame ones, with some missing. The repertoire holds about 7,600 clones, with around 83% as singletons. J is TRBJ2-7 and V is TRBV4-1; D is unclear. Sequencing was carried out using tumor tissue. The sequence derives from an adult with diffuse large B cell lymphoma. CDR3 in DNA: TGCGCCAGCAGCCAGGAGAACTCCTACGAGCAGTACTTC. Protein sequence: CASSQENSYEQYF.